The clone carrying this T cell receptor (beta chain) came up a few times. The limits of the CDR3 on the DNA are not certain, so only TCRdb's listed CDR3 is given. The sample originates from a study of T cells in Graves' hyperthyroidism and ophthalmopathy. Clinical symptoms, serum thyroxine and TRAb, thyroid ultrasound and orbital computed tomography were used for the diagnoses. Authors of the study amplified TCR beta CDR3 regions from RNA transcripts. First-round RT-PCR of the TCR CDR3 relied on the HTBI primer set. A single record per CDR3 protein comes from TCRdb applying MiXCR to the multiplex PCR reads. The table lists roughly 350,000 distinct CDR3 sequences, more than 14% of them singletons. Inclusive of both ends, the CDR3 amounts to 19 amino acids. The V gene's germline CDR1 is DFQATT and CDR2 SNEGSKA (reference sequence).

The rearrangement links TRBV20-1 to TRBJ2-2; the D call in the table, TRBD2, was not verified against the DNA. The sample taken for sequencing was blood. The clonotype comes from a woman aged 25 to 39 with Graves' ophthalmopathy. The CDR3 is CSATCSARGALSNTGELFF.